This T cell receptor (beta chain) appears in the sequencing data of a study of OX40 agonist ivuxolimab in advanced cancers. Study conclusions and caveats: Fewer expanded clones were found on average in CD4+ than in CD8+ T cells. Certain nonresponders likewise exhibited a low normalized T-cell clonal expansion.

Here immunoSEQ multiplex PCR was the method, and the copy in TCRdb shows in-frame clones only, minus some. The sample includes tens of thousands of clones, approximately 94% of them seen just once. The length of the CDR3 is 16 residues. The germline V gene encodes CDR1 LNHNV and CDR2 YYDKDF (reference sequence). Trimming shortened V by 8 bases and J by 5 bases, and 24 bases separated the two germline ends. Autoimmune disease history or systemic immunosuppression led to patients being barred. A remark on this clone: The antigen remains undetermined.

The receptor comes from an adult with an advanced solid tumor such as melanoma, head and neck, liver or kidney cancer. The V call is TRBV15, the J call TRBJ2-5; D perhaps matches TRBD2 (6 bases). The starting material was CD4+ or CD8+ T cells sorted from blood, obtained in a trial of the OX40 agonist ivuxolimab. Here the CDR3 DNA reads TGTGCCACCTCAATCGGGCGGGACCCCCGTAGGGAGACCCAGTACTTC. Its protein is CATSIGRDPRRETQYF.